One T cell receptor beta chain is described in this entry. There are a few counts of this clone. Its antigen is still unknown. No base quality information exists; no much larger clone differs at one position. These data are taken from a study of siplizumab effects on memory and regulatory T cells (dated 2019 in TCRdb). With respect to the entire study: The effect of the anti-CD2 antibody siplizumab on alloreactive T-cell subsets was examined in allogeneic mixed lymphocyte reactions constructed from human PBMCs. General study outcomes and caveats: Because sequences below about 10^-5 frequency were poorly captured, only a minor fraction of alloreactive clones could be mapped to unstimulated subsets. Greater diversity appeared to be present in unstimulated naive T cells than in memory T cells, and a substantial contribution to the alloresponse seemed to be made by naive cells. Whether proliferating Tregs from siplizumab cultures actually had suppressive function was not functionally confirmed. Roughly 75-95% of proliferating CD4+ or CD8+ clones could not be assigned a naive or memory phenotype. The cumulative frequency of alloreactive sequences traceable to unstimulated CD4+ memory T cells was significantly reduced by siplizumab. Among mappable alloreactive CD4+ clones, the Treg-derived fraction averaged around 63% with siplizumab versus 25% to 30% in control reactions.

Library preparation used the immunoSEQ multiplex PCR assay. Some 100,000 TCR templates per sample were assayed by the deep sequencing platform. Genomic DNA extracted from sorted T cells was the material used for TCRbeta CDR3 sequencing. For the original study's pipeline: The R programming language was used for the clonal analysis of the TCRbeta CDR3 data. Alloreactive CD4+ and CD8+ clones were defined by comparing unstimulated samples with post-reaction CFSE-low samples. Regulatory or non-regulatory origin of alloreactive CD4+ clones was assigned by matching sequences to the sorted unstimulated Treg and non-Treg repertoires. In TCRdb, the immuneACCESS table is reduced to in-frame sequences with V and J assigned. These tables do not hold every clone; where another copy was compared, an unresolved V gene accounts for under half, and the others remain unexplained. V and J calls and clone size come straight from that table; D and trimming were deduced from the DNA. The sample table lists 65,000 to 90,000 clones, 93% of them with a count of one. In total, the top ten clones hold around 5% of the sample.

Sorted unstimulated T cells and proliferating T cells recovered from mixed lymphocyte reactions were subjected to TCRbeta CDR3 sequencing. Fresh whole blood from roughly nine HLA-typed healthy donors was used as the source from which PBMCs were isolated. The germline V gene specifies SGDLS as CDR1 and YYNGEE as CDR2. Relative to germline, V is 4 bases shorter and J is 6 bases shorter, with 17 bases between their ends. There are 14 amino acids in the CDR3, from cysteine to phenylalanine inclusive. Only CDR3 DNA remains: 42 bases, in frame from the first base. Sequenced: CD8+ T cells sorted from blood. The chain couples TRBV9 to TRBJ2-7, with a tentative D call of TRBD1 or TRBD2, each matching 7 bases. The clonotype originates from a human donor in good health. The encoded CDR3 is CASSSQGGPVEQYF. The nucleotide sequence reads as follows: TGTGCCAGCAGCTCCCAGGGGGGGCCTGTCGAGCAGTACTTC.